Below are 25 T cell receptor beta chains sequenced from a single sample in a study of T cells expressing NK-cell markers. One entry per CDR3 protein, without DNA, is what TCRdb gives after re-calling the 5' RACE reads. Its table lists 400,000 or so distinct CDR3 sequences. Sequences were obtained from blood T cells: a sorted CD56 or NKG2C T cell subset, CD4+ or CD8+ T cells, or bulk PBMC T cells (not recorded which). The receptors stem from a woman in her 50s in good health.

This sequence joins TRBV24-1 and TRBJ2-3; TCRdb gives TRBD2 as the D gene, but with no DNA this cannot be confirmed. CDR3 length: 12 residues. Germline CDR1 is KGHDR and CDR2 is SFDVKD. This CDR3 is CATSQDFGTQYF.

This CDR3 is CASSQNLASNQNTQYF. This chain uses TRBV4-2 with TRBJ2-3. Germline CDR1 reads LGHNA; CDR2 reads YNFKEQ. The CDR3 has 16 residues.

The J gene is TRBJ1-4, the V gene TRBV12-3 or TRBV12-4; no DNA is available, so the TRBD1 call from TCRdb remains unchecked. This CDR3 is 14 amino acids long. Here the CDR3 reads CASRRTGFKEKLFF.

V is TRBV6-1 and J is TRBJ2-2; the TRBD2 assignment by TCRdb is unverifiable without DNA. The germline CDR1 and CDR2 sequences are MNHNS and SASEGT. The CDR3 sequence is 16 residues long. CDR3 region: CASSPRVAGNTGELFF.

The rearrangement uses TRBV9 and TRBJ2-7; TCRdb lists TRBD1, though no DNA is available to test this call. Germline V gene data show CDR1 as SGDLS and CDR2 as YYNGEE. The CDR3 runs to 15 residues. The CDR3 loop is CASSVGAGAPDEQYF.

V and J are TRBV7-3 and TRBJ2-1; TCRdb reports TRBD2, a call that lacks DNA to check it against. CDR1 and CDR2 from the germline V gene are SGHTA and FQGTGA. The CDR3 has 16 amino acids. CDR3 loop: CASSSLAGAEVNEQFF.

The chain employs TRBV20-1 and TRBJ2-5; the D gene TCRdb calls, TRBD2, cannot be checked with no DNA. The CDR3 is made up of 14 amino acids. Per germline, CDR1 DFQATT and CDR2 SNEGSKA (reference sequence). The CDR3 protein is CSGRRWEGRETQYF.

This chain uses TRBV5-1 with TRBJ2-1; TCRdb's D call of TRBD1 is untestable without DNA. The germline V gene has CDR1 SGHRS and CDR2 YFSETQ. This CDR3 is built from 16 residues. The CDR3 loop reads CASSRKRDSENNEQFF.

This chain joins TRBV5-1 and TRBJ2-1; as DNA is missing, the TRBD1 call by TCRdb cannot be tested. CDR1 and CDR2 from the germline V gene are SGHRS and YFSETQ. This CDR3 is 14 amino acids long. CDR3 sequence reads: CASSPGGQGDEQFF.

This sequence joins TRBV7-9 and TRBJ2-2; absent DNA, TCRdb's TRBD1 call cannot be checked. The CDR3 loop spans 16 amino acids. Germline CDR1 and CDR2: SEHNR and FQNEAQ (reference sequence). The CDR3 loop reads CASSSRTGSNTGELFF.

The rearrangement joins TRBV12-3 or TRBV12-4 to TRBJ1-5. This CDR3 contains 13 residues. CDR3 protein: CASSLKRQAGSHF.

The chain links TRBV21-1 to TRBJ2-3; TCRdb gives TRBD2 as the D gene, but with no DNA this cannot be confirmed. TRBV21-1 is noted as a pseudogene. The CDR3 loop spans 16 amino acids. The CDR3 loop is CASTNRREWGTDTQYF.

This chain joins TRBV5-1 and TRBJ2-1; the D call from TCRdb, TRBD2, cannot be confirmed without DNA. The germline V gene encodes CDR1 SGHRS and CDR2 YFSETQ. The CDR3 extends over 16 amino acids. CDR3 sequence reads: CASSFMGRATGNEQFF.

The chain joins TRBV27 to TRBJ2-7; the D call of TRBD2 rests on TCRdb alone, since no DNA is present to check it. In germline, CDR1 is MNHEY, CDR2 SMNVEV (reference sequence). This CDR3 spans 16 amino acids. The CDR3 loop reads CASSLSFGDSTYEQYF.

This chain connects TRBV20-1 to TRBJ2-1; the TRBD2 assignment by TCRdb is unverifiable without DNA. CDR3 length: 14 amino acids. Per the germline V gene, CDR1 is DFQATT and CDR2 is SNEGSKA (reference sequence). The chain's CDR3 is CSASSGLVNNEQFF.

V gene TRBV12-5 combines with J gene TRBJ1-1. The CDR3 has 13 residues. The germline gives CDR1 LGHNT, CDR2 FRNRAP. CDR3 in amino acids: CASGLVQHTEAFF.

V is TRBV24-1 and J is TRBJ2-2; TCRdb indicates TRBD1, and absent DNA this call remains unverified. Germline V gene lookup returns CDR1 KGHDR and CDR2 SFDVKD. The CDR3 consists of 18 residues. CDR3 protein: CATSDPRRDRGYNGELFF.

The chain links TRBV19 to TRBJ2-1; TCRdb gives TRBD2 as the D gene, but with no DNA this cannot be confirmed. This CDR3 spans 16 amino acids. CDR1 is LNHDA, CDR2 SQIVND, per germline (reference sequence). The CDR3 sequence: CASSIGGLTGSNEQFF.

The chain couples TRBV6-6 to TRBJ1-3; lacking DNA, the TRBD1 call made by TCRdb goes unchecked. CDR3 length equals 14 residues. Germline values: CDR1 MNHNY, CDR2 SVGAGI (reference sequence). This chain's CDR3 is CASTPSGDGNTIYF.

The CDR3 reads CSARDEEEQFF. The chain combines TRBV20-1 with TRBJ2-1. The CDR3 totals 11 residues. Germline V gene lookup returns CDR1 DFQATT and CDR2 SNEGSKA (reference sequence).

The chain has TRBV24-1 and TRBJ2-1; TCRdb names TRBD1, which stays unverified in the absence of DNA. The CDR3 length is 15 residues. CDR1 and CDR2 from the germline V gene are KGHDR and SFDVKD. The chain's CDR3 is CATSDYPRSGNEQFF.

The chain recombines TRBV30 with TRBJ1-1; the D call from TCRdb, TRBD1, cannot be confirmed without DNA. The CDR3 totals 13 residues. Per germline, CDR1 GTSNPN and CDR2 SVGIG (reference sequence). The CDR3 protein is CAWNRQGSGEAFF. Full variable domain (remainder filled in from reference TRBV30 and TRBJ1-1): SQTIHQWPATLVQPVGSPLSLECTVEGTSNPNLYWYRQAAGRGLQLLFYSVGIGQISSEVPQNLSASRPQDRQFILSSKKLLLSDSGFYLCAWNRQGSGEAFFGQGTRLTVV.

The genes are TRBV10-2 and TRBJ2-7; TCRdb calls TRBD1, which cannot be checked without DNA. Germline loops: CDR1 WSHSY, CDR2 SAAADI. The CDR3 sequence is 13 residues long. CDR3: CASKPPRGYEQYF.

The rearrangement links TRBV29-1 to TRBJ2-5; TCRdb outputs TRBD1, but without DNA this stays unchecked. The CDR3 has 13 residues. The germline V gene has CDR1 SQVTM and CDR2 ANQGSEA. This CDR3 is CSVKGTGEETQYF. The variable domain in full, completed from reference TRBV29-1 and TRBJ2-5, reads SAVISQKPSRDICQRGTSLTIQCQVDSQVTMMFWYRQQPGQSLTLIATANQGSEATYESGFVIDKFPISRPNLTFSTLTVSNMSPEDSSIYLCSVKGTGEETQYFGPGTRLLVL.

CDR3 protein: CASSERGVTSRTQYF. The V gene is TRBV6-1, the J gene TRBJ2-5. CDR1 MNHNS and CDR2 SASEGT come from the germline V gene. CDR3 length: 15 residues.